These 22 T cell receptor beta chains came from one sample sequenced in a study of T-cell reconstitution after alpha-beta-depleted transplantation in children. It was with unique molecular identifiers that the TCRbeta library was prepared. TCRdb fed the PCR reads into MiXCR, producing one record per CDR3 protein. The sample has about 510,000 distinct CDR3 sequences, more than 9.5% seen once. The material sequenced was PBMCs, mostly from graft donor cells, taken 180 days after TCRalphabeta/CD19-depleted stem cell transplant. Receptor source: a female patient between 2 and 15 years old who had a stem cell transplant for aplastic anemia, so the T cells may come from the graft donor.

CDR3 nucleotides: TGTGCCAGCAGCCACCCCCGGGGGGCCGGCACCTCCTACGAGCAGTACTTC. It specifies CASSHPRGAGTSYEQYF. The V gene is TRBV4-2, the J gene TRBJ2-7, with a weak D call TRBD2 (7 bases). Germline V gene lookup returns CDR1 LGHNA and CDR2 YNFKEQ. This CDR3 has 17 residues. V dropped 3 bases and J dropped 0 bases, with 18 bases sitting between them.

There are a few counts of this clonotype. The chain carries TRBV24-1 and TRBJ2-3; D may be TRBD2 (6 bases). Trimming cost V 9 bases and J 4 bases, with 16 bases left between them. Germline V gives CDR1 KGHDR, CDR2 SFDVKD. This CDR3 comprises 14 residues. Written as DNA, the CDR3 is TGTGCCACCCAAAGTGGGGAGGAGGCAGATACGCAGTATTTT. Residues: CATQSGEEADTQYF.

This clonotype appeared a few times. This chain connects TRBV20-1 to TRBJ1-1; D not resolved. This CDR3 region has 13 residues. Germline CDR1 is DFQATT and CDR2 is SNEGSKA (reference sequence). Trimming shortened V by 5 bases and J by 2 bases, and 12 bases separated the two germline ends. The CDR3 nucleotides read TGCAGTGCTCATCCCGAGGGTAACACTGAAGCTTTCTTT. Translated, it gives CSAHPEGNTEAFF.

The J gene is TRBJ2-7, the V gene TRBV15; TRBD1 is a possible D gene (6 bases). Germline V gene lookup returns CDR1 LNHNV and CDR2 YYDKDF (reference sequence). This CDR3 is 14 amino acids long. Deletions cut 0 bases from V and 7 bases from J, with 13 bases between. CDR3 amino acids: CATSRDPQGGEQYF. The CDR3 bases are TGTGCCACCAGCAGAGATCCACAGGGCGGGGAGCAGTACTTC. The full variable domain, with the rest looked up from reference TRBV15 and TRBJ2-7, is DAMVIQNPRYQVTQFGKPVTLSCSQTLNHNVMYWYQQKSSQAPKLLFHYYDKDFNNEADTPDNFQSRRPNTSFCFLDIRSPGLGDTAMYLCATSRDPQGGEQYFGPGTRLTVT.

As DNA, the CDR3 is TGTGCCAGCAGCACCCGGACAGGGGGGGCTTCACCCCTCCACTTT. Its translation is CASSTRTGGASPLHF. The rearrangement joins TRBV7-2 to TRBJ1-6; TRBD1 matches 10 bases. CDR1 is SGHTA, CDR2 FQGNSA, per germline. The V and J ends lost 5 bases and 9 bases, in that order; junction bases with no gene match: 7. This CDR3 region has 15 residues. The variable domain in full, completed from reference TRBV7-2 and TRBJ1-6, reads GAGVSQSPSNKVTEKGKDVELRCDPISGHTALYWYRQSLGQGLEFLIYFQGNSAPDKSGLPSDRFSAERTGGSVSTLTIQRTQQEDSAVYLCASSTRTGGASPLHFGNGTRLTVT.

In this sample, this clonotype turned up a few times. The chain carries TRBV20-1 and TRBJ2-5; weak D call: TRBD1 (6 bases). Germline loops: CDR1 DFQATT, CDR2 SNEGSKA (reference sequence). Trimming stripped 1 base from V and 5 bases from J, with 11 bases between. CDR3 length: 13 residues. The CDR3 sequence: CSARVRGGETQYF. As DNA, the CDR3 is TGCAGTGCTAGAGTCAGGGGCGGCGAGACCCAGTACTTC.

This clonotype was seen ten or more times. The chain joins TRBV7-8 to TRBJ2-2, with 9 bases aligning to TRBD1. Germline-derived CDR1 and CDR2 are SGHVS and FQNEAQ. The CDR3 covers 15 residues. V shed 5 bases, J shed 4 bases, and the junction held 5 bases outside the gene matches. The CDR3: CASSPADRGTGELFF. CDR3 DNA: TGTGCCAGCAGCCCAGCGGACAGGGGCACCGGGGAGCTGTTTTTT.

This clonotype was picked up a small number of times. The rearrangement links TRBV20-1 to TRBJ1-1; no firm D call. The length of the CDR3 is 13 residues. Germline V gene data show CDR1 as DFQATT and CDR2 as SNEGSKA (reference sequence). Trimming shortened V by 0 bases and J by 3 bases, and 8 bases separated the two germline ends. The CDR3 protein is CSARDTIYTEAFF. The CDR3 bases are TGCAGTGCTAGAGATACGATATACACTGAAGCTTTCTTT.

The chain has TRBV28 and TRBJ1-2; TRBD1 agrees at 12 bases. The CDR3 sequence is 13 residues long. V lost 6 bases, J lost 8 bases, and 4 bases stayed unmatched. Germline-derived CDR1 and CDR2 are MDHEN and SYDVKM. DNA of the CDR3: TGTGCCAGCAGCCTCGGGACAGGGGGCGGCTACACCTTC. Translation gives CASSLGTGGGYTF.

The chain has TRBV7-2 and TRBJ2-5; maybe TRBD1 (5 bases). Germline V gene lookup returns CDR1 SGHTA and CDR2 FQGNSA. This CDR3 region has 14 residues. Trimming stripped 1 base from V and 5 bases from J, with 11 bases between. CDR3 amino acids: CASSLVQGWETQYF. CDR3 nucleotide sequence: TGTGCCAGCAGCTTAGTTCAGGGTTGGGAGACCCAGTACTTC. Full variable domain (remainder filled in from reference TRBV7-2 and TRBJ2-5): GAGVSQSPSNKVTEKGKDVELRCDPISGHTALYWYRQSLGQGLEFLIYFQGNSAPDKSGLPSDRFSAERTGGSVSTLTIQRTQQEDSAVYLCASSLVQGWETQYFGPGTRLLVL.

This clonotype was detected only a few times. The V and J genes are TRBV5-1 and TRBJ1-6; D unresolved. CDR3 length: 16 amino acids. CDR1 SGHRS and CDR2 YFSETQ come from the germline V gene. V gave up 0 bases and J gave up 9 bases, with 16 bases separating them. Written as DNA, the CDR3 is TGCGCCAGCAGCTTGGCCGGACCGGGGTGGGGTTCACCCCTCCACTTT. It codes for CASSLAGPGWGSPLHF.

This sequence joins TRBV14 and TRBJ1-5; no clear D. The CDR3 consists of 13 residues. CDR1 is SGHDN, CDR2 FVKESK, per germline. Trimming took off 4 bases at V and 7 bases at J, with 11 bases between the two ends. The CDR3 here is CASSLGLGQPQHF. The CDR3 DNA reads TGTGCCAGCAGCCTGGGTCTTGGCCAGCCCCAGCATTTT.

The rearrangement uses TRBV15 and TRBJ2-2, with D perhaps TRBD1 (5 bases). V lost 2 bases and J 6 bases, leaving 7 bases between the germline ends. Germline CDR1 and CDR2: LNHNV and YYDKDF (reference sequence). CDR3 length equals 13 residues. CDR3 sequence reads: CATSRLGPGELFF. CDR3 DNA sequence: TGTGCCACCAGCAGACTGGGGCCCGGGGAGCTGTTTTTT.

This clonotype was counted only a few times. The chain has TRBV5-1 and TRBJ2-5; D could derive from TRBD1 or TRBD2 (5 bases each). Germline V gene sequence: CDR1 SGHRS, CDR2 YFSETQ. CDR3 length: 17 residues. Trimming left V 1 base short and J 5 bases short, with 21 bases between. The CDR3 DNA is TGCGCCAGCAGCTTGCCGCCGGGACGCTCTGGATGGGAGACCCAGTACTTC. It yields the protein CASSLPPGRSGWETQYF.

This clonotype was counted at least ten times. This chain uses TRBV28 with TRBJ1-2; TRBD1 is a possible D gene (5 bases). CDR3 length: 13 amino acids. Trimming removed 1 base from V and 7 bases from J, with 10 bases in between. Germline-derived CDR1 and CDR2 are MDHEN and SYDVKM. The CDR3: CASSLSGGGGYTF. CDR3 nucleotide sequence: TGTGCCAGCAGTTTATCGGGGGGTGGTGGCTACACCTTC.

This clonotype appeared a few times. The V gene is TRBV6-2 or TRBV6-3, the J gene TRBJ2-7, with D possibly being TRBD1 or TRBD2 (5 bases each). In germline, CDR1 is MNHEY, CDR2 SVGEGT. The CDR3 is 14 amino acids. V was cut by 10 bases and J by 6 bases, with 22 bases left in between. The CDR3 DNA reads as TGTGCCACCTCCCGAGGGGCGCGTATACGCGAGCAGTACTTC. Translation gives CATSRGARIREQYF.

This clonotype was seen only a few times. The chain carries TRBV19 and TRBJ1-5; TRBD1 might be the D (5 bases). Looked up from germline, CDR1 is LNHDA and CDR2 is SQIVND (reference sequence). Trimming pared 5 bases from V and 7 bases from J, leaving 21 bases between. This CDR3 spans 16 amino acids. This CDR3 reads CASSFLETGLGQPQHF. The CDR3 region has the DNA TGTGCCAGTAGTTTCCTGGAAACAGGTTTGGGCCAGCCCCAGCATTTT.

DNA of the CDR3: TGTGCCAGCAGCTCGACAGGGGGCATATACGAGCAGTACTTC. It codes for CASSSTGGIYEQYF. The V gene is TRBV7-9, the J gene TRBJ2-7; 10 nucleotides align to TRBD1. Germline CDR1 is SEHNR and CDR2 is FQNEAQ (reference sequence). V gave up 4 bases and J gave up 4 bases; unmatched junction bases: 4. This CDR3 contains 14 residues.

This chain uses TRBV20-1 with TRBJ2-7; TRBD2 might be the D (6 bases). This CDR3 has 14 residues. Deletions cut 4 bases from V and 7 bases from J, with 20 bases between. Germline V gene data show CDR1 as DFQATT and CDR2 as SNEGSKA (reference sequence). DNA of the CDR3: TGCAGTGCTAAAGGGACTCCGTTTTTGTGGGAGCAGTACTTC. Its translation is CSAKGTPFLWEQYF.

V usage is TRBV27 and J usage is TRBJ1-6; possibly TRBD1 for D (5 bases). The germline V gene has CDR1 MNHEY and CDR2 SMNVEV (reference sequence). V was cut by 1 base and J by 9 bases, with 13 bases left in between. The CDR3 contains 15 residues. The CDR3 coding sequence is TGTGCCAGCAGTTTATTTCTCCATCAGGGTTCACCCCTCCACTTT. Protein: CASSLFLHQGSPLHF.

Many counts were recorded for this clonotype. The chain links TRBV7-8 to TRBJ2-4, with 8 bases identical to TRBD1. V shed 4 bases, J shed 9 bases, and the junction held 5 bases outside the gene matches. Per the germline V gene, CDR1 is SGHVS and CDR2 is FQNEAQ. The CDR3 has 13 amino acids. CDR3 in DNA: TGTGCCAGCAGCTCGGACAGGGTGGGCATTCAGTACTTC. Residues: CASSSDRVGIQYF.

The CDR3 DNA follows: TGCAGTGCTAGGTTTCGGCCGAAAAGCACAGATACGCAGTATTTT. As protein: CSARFRPKSTDTQYF. This chain connects TRBV20-1 to TRBJ2-3; the D is unclear. V lost 3 bases to trimming and J lost 0 bases, with 13 bases between them. CDR1 is DFQATT, CDR2 SNEGSKA, per germline (reference sequence). The CDR3 contains 15 residues.